This entry concerns a single T cell receptor (beta chain). This clone is large (0.1 to 1%) in its sample. The antigen it recognizes is unknown. No base qualities exist here, and no much larger clone lies one base off it. The sample carries other DNA sequences with the same CDR3. The data originate from a study of T cell repertoires in ileal Crohn's disease (dated by TCRdb to about 2019). Notes on the research overall: The median duration of disease was roughly 7.6 years, and at the time of surgery approximately 34% of patients were active smokers. TCR repertoire analysis was done in 57 Crohn's disease patients from a prospective multicentre cohort. The study sequenced about 150 mucosal samples from some 62 patients, taken at several locations on the surgical specimen and at postoperative endoscopy. Roughly half of the patients were given postoperative therapy, with approximately 17 on anti-TNF agents and about a dozen on thiopurines. Endoscopic postoperative recurrence was defined by a Rutgeerts score above i0. Surgery was performed for a complication in all patients, with stricturing disease in 61% and penetrating disease in approximately 40%. The study ran alongside a multicentre cohort designed to identify predictors of early endoscopic recurrence after ileocolonic resection.

Unmatched junction bases come to 4, with V trimmed by 2 bases and J by 9 bases. The CDR3 runs 14 residues from the cysteine to the phenylalanine. Only CDR3 DNA is held: 42 bases, read in frame from base 1. CDR1 and CDR2 are drawn from the germline V gene: MDHEN, SYDVKM. Adults with ileal or ileocolonic Crohn's disease and an indication for ileocolonic resection were eligible for inclusion. Before DNA extraction, whole ileal mucosal biopsies were kept frozen at -80 degrees C. Genomic DNA was extracted from frozen whole biopsies with a TRizol-based method and quantified on a NanoDrop 2000 spectrophotometer. For commercial TCRB immunosequencing, five hundred nanograms of biopsy DNA were submitted for each sample. CDR3 regions were amplified from genomic DNA by Adaptive Biotechnology using a two-step, amplification bias-controlled multiplex PCR. In the first PCR, primers covered every V and J gene segment, and in the second PCR, barcodes and Illumina adapters were added. An Illumina instrument was used to sequence the CDR3 libraries. As for how the authors treated the data: The analysis drew on both the pipelines supplied by the vendor and custom analysis of the raw data in R/Bioconductor running R version 3.3.0. Clonality, which ranges from 0 to 1, was calculated as the inverse of the normalised Shannon entropy across all productive clones. High-frequency clones were defined as the share of the repertoire occupied by the top 100 clones, with only clones passing a 95% confidence test being retained. Overlap between samples was measured with the Morisita-Horn index, while repertoire diversity was measured with the Simpson index. The table comes from immuneACCESS by way of TCRdb, which keeps in-frame sequences with V and J called. Part of the clones is missing from these tables; in studies checked, under half for an unresolved V gene and the rest for unknown reasons. Clonal size and the V and J genes are those of that table, whereas D and trimming came from the DNA. The sample table records 10,000 to 15,000 clones; around three quarters of these occur just once. The ten largest make up 4.5% to 5.5% of the sample.

Study-wide conclusions, independent of this receptor: Endoscopic recurrence was found to be associated with higher high-frequency clone percentages at surgery, and recurrence was observed in all patients with clonality above 26.8% (18/57). Compared with CD4 T cells, sorted CD8 T cells held more high-frequency clones, which suggests that the mucosal expansions were mostly CD8. Mucosal CD4 and CD8 T cells were sorted and sequenced only in a subgroup of patients, whose size was not stated. Patients who were active smokers at surgery had a significantly higher proportion of clonal expansions than non-smokers (approximately 28% vs 17%, p=0.02).

The specimen sequenced was ileal tissue. The sequence came from an adult with Crohn's disease. The rearrangement combines TRBV28 with TRBJ1-6; 7 central nucleotides agree with TRBD1. The CDR3 region has the sequence CASSLGQGGSPLHF. The DNA reads as follows: TGTGCCAGCAGTTTAGGTCAGGGGGGTTCACCCCTCCACTTT.